The present entry profiles one T cell receptor (beta chain) with its context. Related graft donors supplied nonmyeloablative bone marrow transplants, and mixed chimerism was transient. Trimming pared 5 bases from V and 7 bases from J, leaving 15 bases between. The germline gives CDR1 LNHDA, CDR2 SQIVND (reference sequence). The CDR3 has 14 residues. The assay was immunoSEQ multiplex PCR, and TCRdb's table has in-frame clones only and misses some. The sample has about 21,000 clones, 81% seen once; the top ten hold roughly 25%. This entry comes from a study of Tregs in tolerant kidney transplant recipients.

Sequenced material: CD8+ T cells from blood (PBMCs), taken 6 months after the transplant. The clonotype was recovered from a human patient who received a combined kidney and bone marrow transplant. The graft donor may have given rise to some T cells. The chain joins TRBV19 to TRBJ1-5; TRBD1 might be the D (6 bases). CDR3 protein: CASSHRVYGQPQHF. The DNA of the CDR3 is TGTGCCAGTAGTCACAGGGTATATGGCCAGCCCCAGCATTTT.